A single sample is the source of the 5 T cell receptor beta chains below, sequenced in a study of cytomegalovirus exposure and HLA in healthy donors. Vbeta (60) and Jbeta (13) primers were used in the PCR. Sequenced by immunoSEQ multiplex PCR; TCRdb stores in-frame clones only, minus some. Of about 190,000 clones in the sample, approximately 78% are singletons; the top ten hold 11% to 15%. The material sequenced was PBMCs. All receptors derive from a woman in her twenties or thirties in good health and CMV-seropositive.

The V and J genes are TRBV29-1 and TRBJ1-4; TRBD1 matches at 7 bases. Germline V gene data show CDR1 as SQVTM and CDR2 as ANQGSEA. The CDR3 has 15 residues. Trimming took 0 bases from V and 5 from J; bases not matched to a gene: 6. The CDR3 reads CSVEEIDRENEKLFF. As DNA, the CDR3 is TGCAGCGTTGAAGAGATAGACAGGGAGAATGAAAAACTGTTTTTT. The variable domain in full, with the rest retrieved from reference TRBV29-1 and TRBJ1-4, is SAVISQKPSRDICQRGTSLTIQCQVDSQVTMMFWYRQQPGQSLTLIATANQGSEATYESGFVIDKFPISRPNLTFSTLTVSNMSPEDSSIYLCSVEEIDRENEKLFFGSGTQLSVL.

CDR3 DNA sequence: TGTGCTAGTGGTTTTGGGAGGGCCTACGACAATGAGCAGTTCTTC. Its translation is CASGFGRAYDNEQFF. The chain carries TRBV12-5 and TRBJ2-1; 7 bases fit TRBD2. This CDR3 comprises 15 residues. Trimming removed 3 bases from V and 5 bases from J; junction bases left unmatched: 7. Per germline, CDR1 LGHNT and CDR2 FRNRAP.

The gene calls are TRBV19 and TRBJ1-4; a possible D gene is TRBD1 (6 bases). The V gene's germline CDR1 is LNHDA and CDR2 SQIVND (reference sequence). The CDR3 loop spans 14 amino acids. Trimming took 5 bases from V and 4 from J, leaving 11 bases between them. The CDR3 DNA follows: TGTGCCAGTAGTCCGACAGGCCTTAATGAAAAACTGTTTTTT. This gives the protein CASSPTGLNEKLFF.

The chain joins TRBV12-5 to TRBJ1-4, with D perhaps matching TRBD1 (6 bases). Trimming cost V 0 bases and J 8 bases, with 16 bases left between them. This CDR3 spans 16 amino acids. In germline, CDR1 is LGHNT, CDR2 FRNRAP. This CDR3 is CASGLVRWGGREKLFF. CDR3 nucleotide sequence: TGTGCTAGTGGTTTGGTACGTTGGGGGGGCCGCGAAAAACTGTTTTTT.

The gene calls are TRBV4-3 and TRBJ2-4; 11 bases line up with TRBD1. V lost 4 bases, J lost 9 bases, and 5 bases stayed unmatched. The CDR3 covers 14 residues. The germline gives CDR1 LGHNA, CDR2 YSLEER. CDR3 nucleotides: TGCGCCAGCAGCCTAGGGACAGGGGGGGGCATTCAGTACTTC. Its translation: CASSLGTGGGIQYF.